Presented here are 30 T cell receptor beta chains from one specimen sequenced in a study of blood T cell repertoires in COVID-19. Assay used: immunoSEQ multiplex PCR; TCRdb lists only in-frame clones, some missing. The table lists over 110,000 clones, 80% to 90% of them singletons. The sequenced material came from peripheral blood. These receptors were collected from a woman between 45 and 65 years old with acute or convalescent COVID-19.

This rearrangement joins TRBV5-8 to TRBJ2-7, with 7 positions matching TRBD2. The length of the CDR3 is 13 residues. Germline V gene lookup returns CDR1 SGHTS and CDR2 YDEGEE. J lost 6 bases, V lost 4 bases, and 7 bases had no gene match. The CDR3 DNA sequence: TGTGCCAGCAGCCTAGTGCCGGGGGGCGAGCAGTACTTC. This gives the protein CASSLVPGGEQYF.

The chain recombines TRBV6-1 with TRBJ1-3; D is unclear. Trimming took off 2 bases at V and 1 base at J, with 9 bases between the two ends. Germline lookup yields CDR1 MNHNS and CDR2 SASEGT. The CDR3 has 15 amino acids. This CDR3 reads CASSESDLSGNTIYF. CDR3 coding DNA: TGTGCCAGCAGTGAATCGGACTTGTCTGGAAACACCATATATTTT.

The genes are TRBV6-2 or TRBV6-3 and TRBJ2-7; possibly TRBD1 for D (6 bases). The CDR3 length is 16 residues. The V and J ends lost 5 bases and 2 bases respectively, with 19 bases between them. The germline CDR1 and CDR2 sequences are MNHEY and SVGEGT. CDR3 amino acids: CASSAPGQNSPYEQYF. CDR3 in DNA: TGTGCCAGCAGTGCGCCCGGACAGAACTCGCCCTACGAGCAGTACTTC.

A few counts support this clone. The rearrangement links TRBV2 to TRBJ2-7; tentatively, D is TRBD1 (5 bases). The CDR3 contains 13 residues. V lost 2 bases, J lost 3 bases, and 8 bases lay in between. The V gene's germline CDR1 is SNHLY and CDR2 FYNNEI. The CDR3 nucleotides read TGTGCCAGCAGTGAAAGGGGCTACTACGAGCAGTACTTC. It translates to CASSERGYYEQYF.

This clone was seen only a few times. CDR3 protein: CASSPGGVVGQPQHF. The CDR3 DNA is TGTGCCAGCTCACCGGGGGGGGTAGTGGGTCAGCCCCAGCATTTT. This chain uses TRBV18 with TRBJ1-5; a possible D gene is TRBD1 (5 bases). Trimming cost V 3 bases and J 6 bases, with 15 bases left between them. The germline V gene has CDR1 KGHSH and CDR2 LQKENI. The CDR3 is made up of 15 amino acids.

The CDR3 DNA reads TGTGCCAGCAGTGGAGTTGGGGGCCCCACAGATACGCAGTATTTT. It translates to CASSGVGGPTDTQYF. The chain has TRBV6-4 and TRBJ2-3, with a tentative D call TRBD1 (6 bases). The CDR3 extends over 15 amino acids. V lost 4 bases to trimming and J lost 2 bases, with 13 bases between them. From germline, CDR1 is MRHNA and CDR2 SNTAGT.

As DNA, the CDR3 is TGTGCCAGCAGTTACACAACAGGGGGTGGCGAGACCCAGTACTTC. The encoded protein is CASSYTTGGGETQYF. The chain carries TRBV6-5 and TRBJ2-5, with TRBD1 identical over 8 bases. The CDR3 is made up of 15 amino acids. Trimming cost V 2 bases and J 5 bases; bases outside gene matches: 7. The germline CDR1 and CDR2 sequences are MNHEY and SVGAGI.

The rearrangement uses TRBV29-1 and TRBJ1-1, with 9 bases matching TRBD1. J was trimmed by 5 bases and V by 6 bases; bases with no gene match: 7. The CDR3 has 13 residues. Germline values: CDR1 SQVTM, CDR2 ANQGSEA. Here the CDR3 reads CSVTDRGGTEAFF. The CDR3 nucleotides read TGCAGCGTCACAGACAGGGGGGGGACTGAAGCTTTCTTT.

The chain recombines TRBV2 with TRBJ2-3; 14 bases line up with TRBD2. This CDR3 spans 15 amino acids. Germline trimming cut 7 bases from V and 5 bases from J; bases unmatched to any gene: 5. From germline, CDR1 is SNHLY and CDR2 FYNNEI. CDR3 protein: CASITGTSGGDTQYF. The CDR3 bases are TGTGCCAGCATTACCGGGACTAGCGGGGGAGATACGCAGTATTTT.

This clone occurred a few times. The rearrangement joins TRBV9 to TRBJ1-1, with 9 bases lining up with TRBD1. From germline, CDR1 is SGDLS and CDR2 YYNGEE. This CDR3 spans 17 amino acids. With V trimmed by 2 bases and J by 0 bases, 8 bases remained unmatched. The CDR3 spells CASSVGTGSLMNTEAFF. The CDR3 nucleotides read TGTGCCAGCAGCGTGGGGACAGGGAGCCTAATGAACACTGAAGCTTTCTTT.

The chain has TRBV19 and TRBJ1-5, with TRBD1 identical over 7 bases. Germline CDR1 LNHDA, CDR2 SQIVND (reference sequence). The J segment lost 6 bases and the V segment lost 6 bases, leaving 11 bases of the junction unmatched. The CDR3 sequence is 15 residues long. The CDR3 coding sequence is TGTGCCAGTAGCCTGACAGGGTCGGTTGGTCAGCCCCAGCATTTT. It is translated as CASSLTGSVGQPQHF.

The V and J genes are TRBV18 and TRBJ1-1, with D maybe TRBD1 (6 bases). The CDR3 loop spans 17 amino acids. With 3 bases removed from V and 5 bases from J, the gap between germline ends came to 22 bases. Germline values: CDR1 KGHSH, CDR2 LQKENI. CDR3 sequence: CASSPPDLQGRRTEAFF. CDR3 nucleotide sequence: TGTGCCAGCTCACCTCCGGACTTACAGGGAAGGCGAACTGAAGCTTTCTTT.

CDR3 amino acids: CASSQEGVRRYTF. DNA of the CDR3: TGTGCCAGCAGCCAAGAAGGGGTCCGTCGCTACACCTTC. The rearrangement joins TRBV14 to TRBJ1-2; weak D call: TRBD1 (5 bases). Trimming left V 0 bases short and J 9 bases short, with 11 bases between. Germline loops: CDR1 SGHDN, CDR2 FVKESK. The CDR3 sequence is 13 residues long.

This sequence joins TRBV10-2 and TRBJ2-1; 9 positions match TRBD2. This CDR3 contains 17 residues. J lost 4 bases, V lost 0 bases, and 7 bases had no gene match. Per the germline V gene, CDR1 is WSHSY and CDR2 is SAAADI. The CDR3 spells CASSESLLAGYYNEQFF. CDR3 nucleotides: TGCGCCAGCAGTGAGTCGCTTCTAGCGGGGTATTACAATGAGCAGTTCTTC.

This chain uses TRBV18 with TRBJ1-5; weak D call: TRBD1 (6 bases). CDR1 is KGHSH, CDR2 LQKENI, per germline. CDR3 length equals 14 residues. Trimming left V 3 bases short and J 3 bases short, with 9 bases between. CDR3 residues: CASSPDRYNQPQHF. In DNA, the CDR3 is TGTGCCAGCTCACCCGACAGGTACAATCAGCCCCAGCATTTT.

CDR3 nucleotides: TGCAGCGTTGCCAGTTCCTACAATGAGCAGTTCTTC. Residues: CSVASSYNEQFF. The chain has TRBV29-1 and TRBJ2-1; D ambiguous. The CDR3 is 12 residues long. CDR1 is SQVTM, CDR2 ANQGSEA, per germline. V was clipped by 4 bases and J by 1 base, with 5 bases between them.

This clone appeared once. The chain carries TRBV7-9 and TRBJ2-1, with 14 bases lining up with TRBD2. With 5 bases clipped from V and 10 bases from J, the junction kept 7 bases outside the gene matches. The CDR3 is 15 amino acids. CDR1 SEHNR and CDR2 FQNEAQ come from the germline V gene (reference sequence). The CDR3, as DNA: TGTGCCAGCAGCCCCGGGACTAGCGGGAGTCAGGAGCAGTTCTTC. This codes for CASSPGTSGSQEQFF.

This rearrangement joins TRBV12-3 or TRBV12-4 to TRBJ1-2; D might be TRBD1 (5 bases). This CDR3 has 13 amino acids. V was pared by 8 bases and J by 8 bases, with 18 bases between. The CDR3 nucleotides read TGTGCCAGCGCCTGGGGCAGCTCAGCGGGCTACACCTTC. It codes for CASAWGSSAGYTF.

The sample holds one count of this clone. The chain combines TRBV9 with TRBJ1-4; D call uncertain. The V gene lost 2 bases and the J gene lost 8 bases, with 7 bases spanning the gap. In germline, CDR1 is SGDLS, CDR2 YYNGEE. The CDR3 is 12 amino acids. This CDR3 reads CASSVPGEKLFF. The DNA for the CDR3 is TGTGCCAGCAGCGTCCCCGGGGAAAAACTGTTTTTT.

This clone came up once. The chain is built from TRBV27 and TRBJ2-1, with D possibly matching TRBD2 (5 bases). The CDR3 totals 16 residues. V dropped 4 bases and J dropped 6 bases, with 19 bases sitting between them. Germline assignment: CDR1 MNHEY and CDR2 SMNVEV (reference sequence). CDR3 nucleotides: TGTGCCAGCAGTTCAGGAGGAGGAAGCCTTCTCAATGAGCAGTTCTTC. Its protein is CASSSGGGSLLNEQFF.

The rearrangement links TRBV18 to TRBJ2-7; 8 bases are shared with TRBD2. V lost 5 bases to trimming and J lost 3 bases; unmatched junction nucleotides: 12. CDR1 is KGHSH and CDR2 is LQKENI in the germline V gene. The CDR3 loop spans 16 amino acids. This CDR3 is CASSNLIAGTYYEQYF. The DNA of the CDR3 is TGTGCCAGCTCAAACCTAATAGCGGGAACCTACTACGAGCAGTACTTC.

The chain joins TRBV6-5 to TRBJ2-7; the D is unclear. The V end was cut by 8 bases, the J end by 5 bases, with 7 bases between. The CDR3 totals 10 residues. The germline V gene encodes CDR1 MNHEY and CDR2 SVGAGI. This CDR3 is CASLSHEQYF. The CDR3 nucleotides are TGTGCCAGCCTTTCCCACGAGCAGTACTTC.

This clone showed up just a few times. This rearrangement joins TRBV4-1 to TRBJ2-1, with D uncertain. Trimming pared 1 base from V and 4 bases from J, leaving 11 bases between. CDR3 length equals 15 residues. Germline values: CDR1 MGHRA, CDR2 YSYEKL. The CDR3 DNA sequence: TGCGCCAGCAGCCAAGCGGTTTCGGAGTACAATGAGCAGTTCTTC. This sequence encodes CASSQAVSEYNEQFF.

In the case of this clone: Other DNA sequences of this sample code for an identical CDR3. J is TRBJ1-2 and V is TRBV5-4; maybe TRBD1 (6 bases). This CDR3 comprises 13 residues. CDR1 SGHNT and CDR2 YYREEE come from the germline V gene (reference sequence). Deletions cut 2 bases from V and 1 base from J, with 6 bases between. CDR3 in amino acids: CASSLQGNYGYTF. The CDR3 region has the DNA TGTGCCAGCAGCTTACAGGGTAACTATGGCTACACCTTC.

The chain carries TRBV20-1 and TRBJ2-1; possibly TRBD2 for D (6 bases). Trimming took 5 bases from V and 7 from J, leaving 9 bases between them. This CDR3 comprises 11 residues. Germline V gene lookup returns CDR1 DFQATT and CDR2 SNEGSKA (reference sequence). The CDR3 loop reads CSAEGRNEQFF. CDR3 in DNA: TGCAGTGCTGAGGGGAGGAATGAGCAGTTCTTC.

V usage is TRBV7-9 and J usage is TRBJ1-1, with D perhaps matching TRBD1 (6 bases). Trimming took 10 bases from V and 0 from J, leaving 12 bases between them. Germline V gene sequence: CDR1 SEHNR, CDR2 FQNEAQ (reference sequence). There are 13 residues in the CDR3. CDR3 protein: CATHGQLNTEAFF. CDR3 in DNA: TGTGCCACCCACGGACAGCTGAACACTGAAGCTTTCTTT. The complete variable domain, with remaining parts taken from reference TRBV7-9 and TRBJ1-1, reads DTGVSQNPRHKITKRGQNVTFRCDPISEHNRLYWYRQTLGQGPEFLTYFQNEAQLEKSRLLSDRFSAERPKGSFSTLEIQRTEQGDSAMYLCATHGQLNTEAFFGQGTRLTVV.

V and J are TRBV27 and TRBJ1-1; 8 bases map to TRBD1. Per germline, CDR1 MNHEY and CDR2 SMNVEV (reference sequence). V gave up 1 base and J gave up 8 bases; unmatched junction bases: 6. CDR3 length equals 14 residues. CDR3 bases: TGTGCCAGCAGTTTATGGACAGGGAGTTTGGAAGCTTTCTTT. This gives the protein CASSLWTGSLEAFF.

This clone was recorded only once. This rearrangement joins TRBV2 to TRBJ1-5, with D maybe TRBD1 (5 bases). V gave up 4 bases and J gave up 6 bases, with 13 bases separating them. Germline V gene sequence: CDR1 SNHLY, CDR2 FYNNEI. The CDR3 loop spans 14 amino acids. The CDR3 region has the DNA TGTGCCAGCAGTGGGGGGGGTGGAGCTCAGCCCCAGCATTTT. This codes for CASSGGGGAQPQHF.

The chain carries TRBV25-1 and TRBJ2-1; D not resolved. Germline CDR1 is MGHDK and CDR2 is SYGVNS. With 4 bases removed from V and 3 bases from J, the gap between germline ends came to 10 bases. This CDR3 region has 14 residues. The CDR3 loop is CASSGAPIYNEQFF. The CDR3 region has the DNA TGTGCCAGCAGTGGGGCTCCAATCTACAATGAGCAGTTCTTC. The complete variable domain, with remaining parts taken from reference TRBV25-1 and TRBJ2-1, reads EADIYQTPRYLVIGTGKKITLECSQTMGHDKMYWYQQDPGMELHLIHYSYGVNSTEKGDLSSESTVSRIRTEHFPLTLESARPSHTSQYLCASSGAPIYNEQFFGPGTRLTVL.

This clone was seen just once. The rearrangement uses TRBV5-4 and TRBJ2-7; 14 nucleotides match TRBD2. The CDR3 loop spans 14 amino acids. The V gene end was trimmed by 4 bases and the J gene end by 5 bases; junction bases not matched to a gene: 2. CDR1 SGHNT and CDR2 YYREEE come from the germline V gene (reference sequence). CDR3 bases: TGTGCCAGCAGCGGGGGACTAGCGGGAGACGAGCAGTACTTC. It specifies CASSGGLAGDEQYF.